This T cell receptor (beta chain) stems from a study of T cell repertoires in cytomegalovirus infection. Across the whole study: Recently identified HLA-C-restricted CMV epitopes were among the peptides used. Based on public TCR beta signatures, there were indications of CMV infection and of a matching HLA type. Study results and limitations: Across the ex vivo response, the dominant clonotypes were HLA-C-restricted CMV-specific TCR beta clonotypes. Adding up the frequency of public TCR beta families identified people who carried CMV plus the relevant HLA.

In regard to this clonotype: Its antigen is as yet unknown. One end of the junction does not line up with germline, which may come from a read error.

TCRdb recomputed calls from the reads with MiXCR, one row per CDR3 protein. The sample contains 650,000 to 900,000 distinct CDR3 sequences, 32% of which appear only once. This clonotype originated in a human donor in good health (CMV status not recorded). Some clones in this sample may be carry-over from other donors' samples. The sequencing used cultured CD8+ T cells from PBMCs, collected from culture after CMV antigen stimulation.

The CDR3 loop is CASSEAYNEQFF. The CDR3 nucleotides are TGTGCCAGCAGTGAAGCCTATAATGAGCAGTTCTTC. The gene calls are TRBV2 and TRBJ2-1; D is uncertain. CDR3 size: 12 residues. Germline V gene lookup returns CDR1 SNHLY and CDR2 FYNNEI.